The next 3 T cell receptor beta chains were all read from a single sample in a study of T cells in localized non-small cell lung cancer. The method was immunoSEQ multiplex PCR; TCRdb's version includes in-frame clones alone and lacks a portion of them. This sample carries about 78,000 clones, just under 85% of them seen once, and the ten largest clones take under 3.5%. Sequencing was performed on peripheral blood, taken before any cancer treatment. The receptors originated from a man between 40 and 75 years old with stage I lung adenocarcinoma.

This clone was seen only once. The chain couples TRBV7-2 to TRBJ2-7; 9 bases agree with TRBD2. The CDR3 runs 15 residues. Germline V gives CDR1 SGHTA, CDR2 FQGNSA. Trimming removed 2 bases from V and 5 bases from J; junction bases left unmatched: 7. The chain's CDR3 is CASSLRSGGLHEQYF. The CDR3 DNA follows: TGTGCCAGCAGCTTAAGAAGCGGGGGGCTCCACGAGCAGTACTTC.

V and J are TRBV28 and TRBJ2-7; either TRBD1 or TRBD2 may supply D (5 bases each). The germline V gene has CDR1 MDHEN and CDR2 SYDVKM. This CDR3 has 14 residues. Trimming stripped 4 bases from V and 3 bases from J, with 13 bases between. The CDR3 nucleotides read TGTGCCAGCAGTTCGTGGGACGGGTTCTACGAGCAGTACTTC. Encoded protein: CASSSWDGFYEQYF. The full variable domain, with the rest looked up from reference TRBV28 and TRBJ2-7, is DVKVTQSSRYLVKRTGEKVFLECVQDMDHENMFWYRQDPGLGLRLIYFSYDVKMKEKGDIPEGYSVSREKKERFSLILESASTNQTSMYLCASSSWDGFYEQYFGPGTRLTVT.

This clone showed up just a few times. This chain joins TRBV2 and TRBJ1-1; D remains unclear. V lost 6 bases and J 1 base, leaving 12 bases between the germline ends. This CDR3 region has 14 residues. Germline lookup yields CDR1 SNHLY and CDR2 FYNNEI. CDR3 in amino acids: CASRLLLRNTEAFF. In DNA, the CDR3 is TGTGCCAGCAGACTACTCCTGCGGAACACTGAAGCTTTCTTT.